This passage covers 17 T cell receptor beta chains from one sample sequenced in a study of blood T cell repertoires in COVID-19. Generated by immunoSEQ multiplex PCR, the TCRdb table keeps only in-frame clones and is missing some. The repertoire holds around 180,000 clones, about 87% seen once, with 25% to 30% in the top ten. The sequencing input was peripheral blood. The receptors were gathered from a man aged 60-69 years with acute or convalescent COVID-19.

The V and J genes are TRBV6-5 and TRBJ1-5, with a tentative D call TRBD1 (6 bases). Trimming stripped 6 bases from V and 9 bases from J, with 12 bases between. Germline V lookup: CDR1 MNHEY, CDR2 SVGAGI. The CDR3 contains 12 residues. Written as DNA, the CDR3 is TGTGCCAGCAGCAACAGGGAGTTGCCCCAGCATTTT. This sequence encodes CASSNRELPQHF.

This clone was recorded only once. J is TRBJ2-7 and V is TRBV30, with D maybe TRBD2 (5 bases). V was clipped by 2 bases and J by 3 bases, with 17 bases between them. This CDR3 is 15 amino acids long. Looked up from germline, CDR1 is GTSNPN and CDR2 is SVGIG (reference sequence). Written as DNA, the CDR3 is TGTGCCTGGAGTTCAAAACGGGAAATTGGCTACGAGCAGTACTTC. This translates into CAWSSKREIGYEQYF.

V usage is TRBV9 and J usage is TRBJ1-1; 10 bases are shared with TRBD1. The length of the CDR3 is 17 residues. Germline trimming cut 0 bases from V and 3 bases from J; bases unmatched to any gene: 8. Germline CDR1 is SGDLS and CDR2 is YYNGEE. The CDR3 is CASSVGGTGVGDTEAFF. The CDR3 coding sequence is TGTGCCAGCAGCGTAGGTGGGACAGGGGTGGGAGACACTGAAGCTTTCTTT.

Concerning this clone itself: Germline is not matched at one junction end, which may reflect a read error. V is TRBV10-3 and J is TRBJ1-2; 7 nucleotides align to TRBD1. Germline CDR1 ENHRY, CDR2 SYGVKD. This CDR3 is 11 amino acids long. The CDR3 nucleotides read TGTGCCATCAGTGAGGGACAGGTTCTCGGCTTC. Its protein product is CAISEGQVLGF.

The chain is built from TRBV9 and TRBJ1-2; D remains unclear. Between the trimmed V and J ends, which lost 4 bases and 4 bases, there was a span of 17 bases. Germline-derived CDR1 and CDR2 are SGDLS and YYNGEE. The CDR3 loop spans 15 amino acids. CDR3 sequence (DNA): TGTGCCAGCAGCCCTTCGGACGGGAATAGCTATGGCTACACCTTC. Its protein is CASSPSDGNSYGYTF.

The chain is built from TRBV30 and TRBJ2-5; D perhaps matches TRBD1 (6 bases). CDR1 and CDR2 from the germline V gene are GTSNPN and SVGIG (reference sequence). The CDR3 loop spans 14 amino acids. V was cut by 0 bases and J by 1 base, with 9 bases left in between. The DNA of the CDR3 is TGTGCCTGGAGTGTACAGGGAGCCCAAGAGACCCAGTACTTC. Its protein product is CAWSVQGAQETQYF. Looking up the rest from reference TRBV30 and TRBJ2-5 gives the full variable domain: SQTIHQWPATLVQPVGSPLSLECTVEGTSNPNLYWYRQAAGRGLQLLFYSVGIGQISSEVPQNLSASRPQDRQFILSSKKLLLSDSGFYLCAWSVQGAQETQYFGPGTRLLVL.

This CDR3 is CASSLGDRADGNQPQHF. For the CDR3, the DNA is TGCGCCAGCAGCTTGGGGGACAGGGCGGATGGCAATCAGCCCCAGCATTTT. The rearrangement joins TRBV5-1 to TRBJ1-5, with 9 bases matching TRBD1. Trimming at V came to 0 bases and at J to 2 bases, leaving 6 bases not matched to a gene. The CDR3 runs to 17 residues. Per the germline V gene, CDR1 is SGHRS and CDR2 is YFSETQ.

The J gene is TRBJ1-4, the V gene TRBV5-1; D is perhaps TRBD1 (6 bases). The CDR3 consists of 15 residues. Germline-derived CDR1 and CDR2 are SGHRS and YFSETQ. Deletions cut 4 bases from V and 4 bases from J, with 14 bases between. The CDR3 protein is CASSPLGALNEKLFF. CDR3 DNA: TGCGCCAGCAGCCCGTTGGGGGCCCTTAATGAAAAACTGTTTTTT. The full variable domain, its missing parts supplied by reference TRBV5-1 and TRBJ1-4, is KAGVTQTPRYLIKTRGQQVTLSCSPISGHRSVSWYQQTPGQGLQFLFEYFSETQRNKGNFPGRFSGRQFSNSRSEMNVSTLELGDSALYLCASSPLGALNEKLFFGSGTQLSVL.

This clone was seen just once. The chain carries TRBV6-5 and TRBJ1-5; 10 positions match TRBD1. Germline V gene lookup returns CDR1 MNHEY and CDR2 SVGAGI. The CDR3 has 15 amino acids. After removal of 8 bases from V and 5 bases from J, the junction contained 9 bases not matched to a gene. The CDR3 protein is CASGRDRGYDQPQHF. CDR3 coding DNA: TGTGCCAGCGGCCGGGACAGGGGATATGATCAGCCCCAGCATTTT.

V gene TRBV5-4 combines with J gene TRBJ1-2; 8 nucleotides line up with TRBD1. This CDR3 has 14 amino acids. In germline, CDR1 is SGHNT, CDR2 YYREEE (reference sequence). V gave up 5 bases and J gave up 4 bases; unmatched junction bases: 7. In nucleotides, the CDR3 is TGTGCCAGCAGACCTGACAGGGGAGTCTATGGCTACACCTTC. Its protein product is CASRPDRGVYGYTF.

The J gene is TRBJ2-2, the V gene TRBV5-4; 7 nucleotides agree with TRBD2. The CDR3 is 16 amino acids. Trimming at V came to 3 bases and at J to 2 bases, leaving 7 bases not matched to a gene. The germline gives CDR1 SGHNT, CDR2 YYREEE (reference sequence). CDR3 amino acids: CASSSRTGGNTGELFF. DNA of the CDR3: TGTGCCAGCAGCTCGAGGACGGGAGGAAACACCGGGGAGCTGTTTTTT.

The chain joins TRBV7-9 to TRBJ2-7; D gene uncertain. Trimming stripped 1 base from V and 6 bases from J, with 4 bases between. Germline V gives CDR1 SEHNR, CDR2 FQNEAQ (reference sequence). This CDR3 contains 11 residues. In nucleotides, the CDR3 is TGTGCCAGCAGCTTAGGGCTCGAGCAGTACTTC. Amino acid sequence: CASSLGLEQYF.

This chain joins TRBV30 and TRBJ1-3; maybe TRBD1 (6 bases). The germline gives CDR1 GTSNPN, CDR2 SVGIG (reference sequence). The CDR3 is 14 amino acids. V was clipped by 3 bases and J by 0 bases, with 9 bases between them. The CDR3 DNA reads TGTGCCTGGAGCAGGGGTTTCTCTGGAAACACCATATATTTT. Its translation is CAWSRGFSGNTIYF.

CDR3 protein: CASSLLSPPNTGELFF. CDR3 nucleotides: TGTGCCAGCAGTTTACTAAGCCCTCCGAACACCGGGGAGCTGTTTTTT. The chain uses TRBV28 and TRBJ2-2; no firm D call. This CDR3 spans 16 amino acids. V lost 2 bases and J 0 bases, leaving 10 bases between the germline ends. Germline V CDR1 and CDR2: MDHEN, SYDVKM.

J is TRBJ1-5 and V is TRBV10-3; possible D gene TRBD1, 6 bases. Germline V gene lookup returns CDR1 ENHRY and CDR2 SYGVKD. The V gene lost 9 bases and the J gene lost 6 bases, with 12 bases spanning the gap. The CDR3 length is 12 residues. The DNA for the CDR3 is TGTGCCATAGGCCGGGGGGCTCAGCCCCAGCATTTT. Its protein is CAIGRGAQPQHF.

The chain links TRBV5-6 to TRBJ1-4; D unclear. Trimming removed 2 bases from V and 8 bases from J, with 13 bases in between. Per germline, CDR1 SGHDT and CDR2 YYEEEE. The length of the CDR3 is 14 residues. The CDR3 bases are TGTGCCAGCAGCTTTTTAACCCTGGAGGAAAAACTGTTTTTT. Translated, it gives CASSFLTLEEKLFF.

V gene TRBV7-9 combines with J gene TRBJ1-4; TRBD1 aligns across 8 bases. V was pared by 1 base and J by 7 bases, with 8 bases of the junction left unmatched. Germline V gives CDR1 SEHNR, CDR2 FQNEAQ (reference sequence). This CDR3 is built from 16 residues. As DNA, the CDR3 is TGTGCCAGCAGCTTAGGGGGACAGGCAAATGTTGAAAAACTGTTTTTT. Translation: CASSLGGQANVEKLFF. The full variable domain, in which reference TRBV7-9 and TRBJ1-4 provide the parts outside the CDR3, is DTGVSQNPRHKITKRGQNVTFRCDPISEHNRLYWYRQTLGQGPEFLTYFQNEAQLEKSRLLSDRFSAERPKGSFSTLEIQRTEQGDSAMYLCASSLGGQANVEKLFFGSGTQLSVL.